The next 23 T cell receptor beta chains were all read from a single sample in a study of cytomegalovirus exposure and HLA in healthy donors. PCR was performed using 60 Vbeta and 13 Jbeta primers. Sequencing was performed with immunoSEQ multiplex PCR; in TCRdb, only in-frame clones are kept and a portion is missing. Of approximately 190,000 clones in the sample, 75% to 90% were seen once. The source material was PBMCs. The receptors stem from a man between 35 and 55 years old in good health and CMV-seropositive.

This clone was detected a few times. This chain uses TRBV7-8 with TRBJ2-1; 7 bases match TRBD2. Losses at the gene ends were 5 bases for V and 3 bases for J; bases not matched to a gene: 10. In germline, CDR1 is SGHVS, CDR2 FQNEAQ. CDR3 length: 16 amino acids. In DNA form, the CDR3 reads TGTGCCAGCAGCAATCTAGCAGGGAGGGGCTACAATGAGCAGTTCTTC. It translates to CASSNLAGRGYNEQFF.

This chain joins TRBV5-1 and TRBJ2-2, with 8 bases that match TRBD1. Trimming at V came to 7 bases and at J to 4 bases, leaving 3 bases not matched to a gene. Looked up from germline, CDR1 is SGHRS and CDR2 is YFSETQ. This CDR3 has 13 residues. The CDR3 is CASSDRATGELFF. The CDR3 DNA reads TGCGCCAGCTCGGACAGGGCCACCGGGGAGCTGTTTTTT. The whole variable domain, remainder taken from reference TRBV5-1 and TRBJ2-2, is KAGVTQTPRYLIKTRGQQVTLSCSPISGHRSVSWYQQTPGQGLQFLFEYFSETQRNKGNFPGRFSGRQFSNSRSEMNVSTLELGDSALYLCASSDRATGELFFGEGSRLTVL.

The gene calls are TRBV13 and TRBJ1-4; D is possibly TRBD1 (5 bases). V was trimmed by 3 bases and J by 3 bases, leaving 8 bases between them. Germline V lookup: CDR1 PRHDT, CDR2 FYEKMQ (reference sequence). The CDR3 loop spans 14 amino acids. CDR3 bases: TGTGCCAGCAGCTTCAGGGAACCTAATGAAAAACTGTTTTTT. Encoded protein: CASSFREPNEKLFF.

The chain is built from TRBV6-5 and TRBJ2-3; no definite D call. The CDR3 loop spans 14 amino acids. The germline V and J ends were trimmed by 4 bases and 2 bases, with 10 bases remaining between them. Per the germline V gene, CDR1 is MNHEY and CDR2 is SVGAGI. The CDR3, as DNA: TGTGCCAGCAGTTTAACAACGAACACAGATACGCAGTATTTT. Translation: CASSLTTNTDTQYF.

The rearrangement joins TRBV7-2 to TRBJ2-2; TRBD2 matches at 7 bases. Trimming took 2 bases from V and 1 from J; bases not matched to a gene: 4. This CDR3 contains 16 residues. Per the germline V gene, CDR1 is SGHTA and CDR2 is FQGNSA. CDR3 sequence reads: CASSLSGGGNTGELFF. CDR3 nucleotides: TGTGCCAGCAGCTTAAGTGGGGGGGGGAACACCGGGGAGCTGTTTTTT.

This clone appeared a few times. This chain links TRBV7-8 with TRBJ1-5; possible D gene TRBD1, 5 bases. Germline V gene lookup returns CDR1 SGHVS and CDR2 FQNEAQ. The CDR3 has 15 residues. V shed 3 bases and J shed 6 bases, with 15 bases lying between them. The CDR3 loop reads CASSLPQGRGQPQHF. CDR3 nucleotides: TGTGCCAGCAGCTTGCCCCAGGGAAGAGGTCAGCCCCAGCATTTT.

The V and J genes are TRBV2 and TRBJ2-7, with 12 bases fitting TRBD2. V trimming: 2 bases; J trimming: 1 base; junction bases outside the gene matches: 6. Germline V lookup: CDR1 SNHLY, CDR2 FYNNEI. CDR3 length equals 17 residues. Here the CDR3 reads CASSEYLTSGGSYEQYF. CDR3 nucleotide sequence: TGTGCCAGCAGTGAATATTTGACTAGCGGGGGTTCCTACGAGCAGTACTTC.

This rearrangement joins TRBV6-5 to TRBJ2-3; the match to TRBD1 covers 9 bases. This CDR3 contains 14 residues. Germline lookup yields CDR1 MNHEY and CDR2 SVGAGI. V gave up 6 bases and J gave up 14 bases; unmatched junction bases: 15. This CDR3 reads CASSPSDRGTQWYF. The CDR3 nucleotides are TGTGCCAGCAGCCCCTCGGACAGGGGTACGCAGTGGTATTTT.

This clone was seen a single time. CDR3 protein: CAWSPQGTQPQHF. CDR3 coding DNA: TGTGCCTGGAGCCCCCAGGGGACTCAGCCCCAGCATTTT. The chain links TRBV30 to TRBJ1-5; possible D gene TRBD1, 6 bases. Trimming cost V 3 bases and J 6 bases, with 12 bases left between them. The CDR3 sequence is 13 residues long. Germline CDR1 GTSNPN, CDR2 SVGIG (reference sequence).

This sequence joins TRBV7-3 and TRBJ1-1; 7 bases are shared with TRBD1. CDR3 size: 14 residues. V gave up 4 bases and J gave up 5 bases; unmatched junction bases: 7. The germline CDR1 and CDR2 sequences are SGHTA and FQGTGA. CDR3 in amino acids: CASSSTGVGTEAFF. The CDR3 bases are TGTGCCAGCAGCTCAACAGGGGTGGGAACTGAAGCTTTCTTT.

This clone was observed a single time. The CDR3 DNA follows: TGTGCCGCACAGGGATCAAGCTCTGGAAACACCATATATTTT. It encodes CAAQGSSSGNTIYF. The genes are TRBV7-9 and TRBJ1-3; weak D call: TRBD1 (6 bases). V was trimmed by 11 bases and J by 0 bases, leaving 14 bases between them. This CDR3 spans 14 amino acids. Looked up from germline, CDR1 is SEHNR and CDR2 is FQNEAQ (reference sequence).

The gene calls are TRBV5-1 and TRBJ2-3; no reliable D call. CDR1 is SGHRS, CDR2 YFSETQ, per germline. Trimming removed 5 bases from V and 4 bases from J, with 11 bases in between. CDR3 length: 13 amino acids. CDR3 sequence (DNA): TGCGCCAGCAGATCTGATCGGTCAGATACGCAGTATTTT. Protein: CASRSDRSDTQYF.

This rearrangement joins TRBV7-9 to TRBJ2-7; no clear D. The CDR3 extends over 12 amino acids. Germline V gives CDR1 SEHNR, CDR2 FQNEAQ (reference sequence). V dropped 1 base and J dropped 9 bases, with 10 bases sitting between them. The CDR3 DNA reads TGTGCCAGCAGCTTAGAAACAGCCACGCAGTACTTC. As protein: CASSLETATQYF.

The rearrangement uses TRBV7-9 and TRBJ2-4, with 7 bases that match TRBD2. CDR3 length: 15 residues. The germline gives CDR1 SEHNR, CDR2 FQNEAQ (reference sequence). The V gene end was trimmed by 5 bases and the J gene end by 6 bases; junction bases not matched to a gene: 10. In DNA, the CDR3 is TGTGCCAGCAGCATATCGATATCGGGGGGAAACATTCAGTACTTC. Translation: CASSISISGGNIQYF.

The chain has TRBV5-1 and TRBJ2-1, with 14 bases lining up with TRBD2. Trimming took 2 bases from V and 4 from J; bases not matched to a gene: 11. The germline V gene encodes CDR1 SGHRS and CDR2 YFSETQ. The CDR3 length is 19 residues. The CDR3 DNA reads as TGCGCCAGCAGCTTAGGGACAGGGACTAGCGGGGGCTATTACAATGAGCAGTTCTTC. This translates into CASSLGTGTSGGYYNEQFF. Supplemented by reference TRBV5-1 and TRBJ2-1, the full variable domain reads KAGVTQTPRYLIKTRGQQVTLSCSPISGHRSVSWYQQTPGQGLQFLFEYFSETQRNKGNFPGRFSGRQFSNSRSEMNVSTLELGDSALYLCASSLGTGTSGGYYNEQFFGPGTRLTVL.

This chain joins TRBV11-2 and TRBJ1-2, with 7 bases matching TRBD1. Trimming at V came to 5 bases and at J to 7 bases, leaving 13 bases not matched to a gene. The CDR3 loop spans 15 amino acids. The V gene's germline CDR1 is SGHAT and CDR2 FQNNGV. CDR3 in amino acids: CASSPLRGRGFGYTF. For the CDR3, the DNA is TGTGCCAGCAGCCCCCTTAGGGGGCGCGGATTTGGCTACACCTTC.

The rearrangement joins TRBV19 to TRBJ2-7; 8 nucleotides agree with TRBD2. The V gene end was trimmed by 6 bases and the J gene end by 3 bases; junction bases not matched to a gene: 4. This CDR3 comprises 13 residues. Germline lookup yields CDR1 LNHDA and CDR2 SQIVND (reference sequence). The CDR3 sequence: CASSSRGGYEQYF. The CDR3 DNA follows: TGTGCCAGTAGCAGTCGGGGGGGCTACGAGCAGTACTTC.

This rearrangement joins TRBV27 to TRBJ1-2; the match to TRBD1 covers 8 bases. The germline V gene encodes CDR1 MNHEY and CDR2 SMNVEV (reference sequence). The V and J ends lost 2 bases and 6 bases, in that order; junction bases with no gene match: 5. The CDR3 sequence is 14 residues long. The CDR3 loop reads CASSLDGTGNGYTF. In nucleotides, the CDR3 is TGTGCCAGCAGTTTAGACGGGACAGGTAATGGCTACACCTTC.

The chain carries TRBV7-9 and TRBJ1-5; 8 nucleotides line up with TRBD1. The CDR3 contains 16 residues. J gave up 3 bases and V 8 bases, and 12 bases lay outside the gene matches. Germline V gene lookup returns CDR1 SEHNR and CDR2 FQNEAQ (reference sequence). Here the CDR3 DNA reads TGTGCCAGCGGACCCCATCAGGGGGCCCCCAATCAGCCCCAGCATTTT. It specifies CASGPHQGAPNQPQHF.

The J gene is TRBJ2-3, the V gene TRBV7-2; tentatively, D is TRBD2 (7 bases). The length of the CDR3 is 16 residues. The V and J ends lost 6 bases and 4 bases respectively, with 20 bases between them. Per the germline V gene, CDR1 is SGHTA and CDR2 is FQGNSA. The CDR3 is CASRTRLGGASDTQYF. The CDR3, as DNA: TGTGCCAGCAGGACCCGACTGGGGGGGGCCTCAGATACGCAGTATTTT.

CDR3 protein: CASSPEPGIGNTIYF. The CDR3 DNA follows: TGTGCCAGCAGCCCAGAGCCAGGGATCGGAAACACCATATATTTT. The chain joins TRBV7-2 to TRBJ1-3; TRBD1 might be the D (5 bases). This CDR3 comprises 15 residues. The germline gives CDR1 SGHTA, CDR2 FQGNSA. Trimming cost V 5 bases and J 4 bases, with 15 bases left between them.

V and J are TRBV6-5 and TRBJ1-6; D is undetermined. Germline V gives CDR1 MNHEY, CDR2 SVGAGI. The ends were cut back, 2 bases at V and 0 bases at J, with 5 bases in the middle. This CDR3 is 15 amino acids long. The CDR3 DNA follows: TGTGCCAGCAGTTACACGGGCTCCTATAATTCACCCCTCCACTTT. This sequence encodes CASSYTGSYNSPLHF.

This chain uses TRBV7-2 with TRBJ2-5; D not resolved. The CDR3 is 12 residues long. V lost 5 bases, J lost 5 bases, and 9 bases lay in between. CDR1 and CDR2 from the germline V gene are SGHTA and FQGNSA. The chain's CDR3 is CASSPPGETQYF. CDR3 nucleotides: TGTGCCAGCAGCCCTCCCGGGGAGACCCAGTACTTC.